This TCR beta chain was sequenced for a study of CD8+ T cells in alopecia areata. Germline V gene data show CDR1 as MNHNS and CDR2 as SASEGT. The CDR3 extends over 12 amino acids. The V and J ends lost 1 base and 7 bases respectively, with 7 bases between them. It was cDNA, reverse transcribed from extracted RNA, that served as the sequencing template. Measured with immunoSEQ multiplex PCR; TCRdb has only the in-frame clones, and not every one. Among over 200,000 clones listed, approximately 61% were seen once. This clone was seen a handful of times. The clonotype comes from a human donor with alopecia areata. The sample in question was CD4+ T cells sorted from blood, obtained at week 0. This rearrangement joins TRBV6-1 to TRBJ1-2, with D hard to call. The CDR3 DNA follows: TGTGCCAGCAGTGAAGGAACAGTTGGCTACACCTTC. This gives the protein CASSEGTVGYTF.